Included here is one T cell receptor (beta chain) sequence, with context. Recruits, aged roughly 18 to 95 years, lived in 24 US areas. This sample was included in a study of blood T cell repertoires in COVID-19. Libraries were prepared by immunoSEQ multiplex PCR; TCRdb keeps only in-frame clonotypes and omits some of them. Of some 230,000 clones listed, approximately 84% were seen once; the top ten hold about 15%. Germline lookup yields CDR1 ENHRY and CDR2 SYGVKD. With 6 bases clipped from V and 2 bases from J, the junction kept 5 bases outside the gene matches. The CDR3 is made up of 14 amino acids. The chain links TRBV10-3 to TRBJ2-3, with 7 positions matching TRBD2. Sequencing input: PBMCs or T cells enriched from blood (not recorded which). The receptor comes from a man aged 35 to 55 who had recovered from COVID-19. The CDR3 DNA sequence: TGTGCCATCAGGACTAGCAAAGACACAGATACGCAGTATTTT. It is translated as CAIRTSKDTDTQYF.